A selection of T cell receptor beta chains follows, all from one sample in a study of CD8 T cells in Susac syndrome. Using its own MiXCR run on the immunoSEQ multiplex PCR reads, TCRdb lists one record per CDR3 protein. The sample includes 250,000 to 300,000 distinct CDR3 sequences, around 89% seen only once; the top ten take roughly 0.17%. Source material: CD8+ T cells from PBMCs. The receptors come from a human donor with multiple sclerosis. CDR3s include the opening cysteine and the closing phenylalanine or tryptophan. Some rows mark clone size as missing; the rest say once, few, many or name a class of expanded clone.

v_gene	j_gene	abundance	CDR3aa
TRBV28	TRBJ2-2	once	CASKRQGGRGELFF
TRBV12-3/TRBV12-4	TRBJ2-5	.	CASTMGMEGETQYF
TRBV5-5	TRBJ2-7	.	CASSQSRGEQYF
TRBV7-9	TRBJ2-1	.	CASSLKTSGEHYNEQFF
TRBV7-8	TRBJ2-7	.	CASSPRRTRYYEQYF
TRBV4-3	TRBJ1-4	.	CASSPGRGTGYHEKLFF
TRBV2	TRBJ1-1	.	CASSEDGGDTEAFF
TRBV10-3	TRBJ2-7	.	CAVNGQGAYEQYF
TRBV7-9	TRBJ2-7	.	CASSRPGTGASYEQYF
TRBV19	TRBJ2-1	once	CASSIFQPSSNEQFF
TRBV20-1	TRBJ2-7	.	CSAPGTGGSYEQYF